This TCR beta chain derives from a study of memory CD4+ T cells and cytomegalovirus serostatus. The assay was immunoSEQ multiplex PCR, and TCRdb's table has in-frame clones only and misses some. The sample holds some 48,000 clones, roughly 80% seen once. Single viable CD3+CD4+CD8-CD45RO+ cells were sorted as the memory CD4+ T cells. The sequenced sample consisted of memory CD4+ T cells from blood. The sequence was collected from an adult in good health and CMV-seronegative.

CDR3 bases: TGTGCCAGCAGCTTAGGAGTAGGGCTGGGATATGGCTACACCTTC. This codes for CASSLGVGLGYGYTF. The rearrangement uses TRBV7-2 and TRBJ1-2; no reliable D call. Germline assignment: CDR1 SGHTA and CDR2 FQGNSA. The CDR3 is 15 amino acids. V gave up 1 base and J gave up 5 bases, with 14 bases separating them.